These 21 T cell receptor beta chains were sequenced from one sample in a study of siplizumab effects on memory and regulatory T cells (dated by TCRdb to between 2018 and 2021). Libraries were prepared through the immunoSEQ multiplex PCR assay. TCRdb holds this immuneACCESS table with in-frame rearrangements only. Some clones are missing; in checked studies, unresolved V genes explain under half, and the rest has no known cause. The sample data list 65,000 to 70,000 clones, and over 75% of these were observed just once. The ten largest make up 1.5% to 2% of the sample. Material for sequencing was Tregs sorted from blood. The receptors shown here come from a human donor in good health.

The genes are TRBV21-1 and TRBJ2-3. TRBV21-1 is labeled a pseudogene. The length of the CDR3 is 13 residues. The CDR3 here is CASRGIGTDTQYF. CDR3 bases: TGTGCCAGCAGGGGGATTGGCACAGATACGCAGTATTTT.

This clone came up a few times. V and J are TRBV19 and TRBJ2-6; D is perhaps TRBD1 (5 bases). The CDR3 runs 16 residues. Deletions cut 4 bases from V and 0 bases from J, with 10 bases between. Germline V gene data show CDR1 as LNHDA and CDR2 as SQIVND (reference sequence). The CDR3 DNA is TGTGCCAGTAGTAACATCAGGGACTCTGGGGCCAACGTCCTGACTTTC. This codes for CASSNIRDSGANVLTF.

This clone was recorded many times. CDR3 nucleotide sequence: TGTGCCAGCAGCTTAGTTCCGTACACCGGGGAGCTGTTTTTT. It codes for CASSLVPYTGELFF. V is TRBV11-2 and J is TRBJ2-2, with D unclear. Germline CDR1 is SGHAT and CDR2 is FQNNGV. V was pared by 1 base and J by 3 bases, with 6 bases between. The CDR3 has 14 residues.

The V gene is TRBV7-3, the J gene TRBJ1-6; D is possibly TRBD1 (6 bases). Trimming cost V 4 bases and J 8 bases, with 12 bases left between them. The length of the CDR3 is 14 residues. The germline CDR1 and CDR2 sequences are SGHTA and FQGTGA. The CDR3, as DNA: TGTGCCAGCAGCTCCCAGGGGCGCGATTCACCCCTCCACTTT. Its translation is CASSSQGRDSPLHF.

The genes are TRBV7-2 and TRBJ2-3; no reliable D call. Looked up from germline, CDR1 is SGHTA and CDR2 is FQGNSA. Trimming left V 4 bases short and J 2 bases short, with 13 bases between. CDR3 length: 15 residues. The chain's CDR3 is CASSSRPHSTDTQYF. Here the CDR3 DNA reads TGTGCCAGCAGCTCCCGACCCCATTCCACAGATACGCAGTATTTT.

The rearrangement links TRBV19 to TRBJ2-7; D is possibly TRBD1 (5 bases). The ends were cut back, 6 bases at V and 3 bases at J, with 15 bases in the middle. This CDR3 is 14 amino acids long. Germline lookup yields CDR1 LNHDA and CDR2 SQIVND (reference sequence). CDR3 loop: CASRGQGADYEQYF. CDR3 DNA: TGTGCCAGTAGGGGGCAAGGGGCGGACTACGAGCAGTACTTC.

The V call is TRBV7-9, the J call TRBJ1-2, with D unclear. The V end was cut by 3 bases, the J end by 3 bases, with 11 bases between. This CDR3 comprises 14 residues. CDR1 is SEHNR and CDR2 is FQNEAQ in the germline V gene (reference sequence). CDR3 sequence: CASSFVQVDYGYTF. The CDR3 DNA reads TGTGCCAGCAGCTTCGTCCAGGTGGACTATGGCTACACCTTC.

This clone was found a few times. This chain joins TRBV7-2 and TRBJ1-5, with 8 bases fitting TRBD1. The CDR3 spans 14 residues. The J segment lost 7 bases and the V segment lost 5 bases, leaving 7 bases of the junction unmatched. The V gene's germline CDR1 is SGHTA and CDR2 FQGNSA. The CDR3 loop reads CASSQSRGQQPQHF. Written as DNA, the CDR3 is TGTGCCAGCAGCCAAAGCAGGGGGCAACAGCCCCAGCATTTT.

DNA of the CDR3: TGTGCCAGCAGTTTGGGGGAGGGGGGAAGCAATCAGCCCCAGCATTTT. Its protein product is CASSLGEGGSNQPQHF. This sequence joins TRBV28 and TRBJ1-5; TRBD1 might be the D (6 bases). The V end was cut by 3 bases, the J end by 1 base, with 13 bases between. Germline V lookup: CDR1 MDHEN, CDR2 SYDVKM. This CDR3 comprises 16 residues. The full variable domain, its missing parts supplied by reference TRBV28 and TRBJ1-5, is DVKVTQSSRYLVKRTGEKVFLECVQDMDHENMFWYRQDPGLGLRLIYFSYDVKMKEKGDIPEGYSVSREKKERFSLILESASTNQTSMYLCASSLGEGGSNQPQHFGDGTRLSIL.

In this sample, this clone turned up a few times. V usage is TRBV30 and J usage is TRBJ1-1, with D uncertain. Germline V lookup: CDR1 GTSNPN, CDR2 SVGIG (reference sequence). V dropped 2 bases and J dropped 0 bases, with 10 bases sitting between them. The CDR3 sequence is 14 residues long. The CDR3 DNA is TGTGCCTGGAGTCATGGACCCATGAACACTGAAGCTTTCTTT. This translates into CAWSHGPMNTEAFF.

The CDR3 region is CASRPDRVQPQHF. For the CDR3, the DNA is TGTGCCAGCAGGCCCGACAGGGTTCAGCCCCAGCATTTT. This rearrangement joins TRBV6-5 to TRBJ1-5; 7 bases line up with TRBD1. CDR3 length: 13 amino acids. V gave up 6 bases and J gave up 6 bases; unmatched junction bases: 5. Per the germline V gene, CDR1 is MNHEY and CDR2 is SVGAGI.

The chain recombines TRBV6-1 with TRBJ1-1; a weak D match, TRBD1 (6 bases). This CDR3 comprises 13 residues. V lost 8 bases, J lost 1 base, and 11 bases lay in between. The V gene's germline CDR1 is MNHNS and CDR2 SASEGT. CDR3 loop: CASGTYRNTEAFF. CDR3 DNA sequence: TGTGCCAGCGGGACATACAGGAACACTGAAGCTTTCTTT.

This clone is a singleton in its sample. The rearrangement joins TRBV5-1 to TRBJ2-7, with D possibly matching TRBD1 (6 bases). CDR1 and CDR2 (germline): SGHRS, YFSETQ. Trimming took off 0 bases at V and 1 base at J, with 17 bases between the two ends. The CDR3 totals 17 residues. The CDR3 nucleotides read TGCGCCAGCAGCTTGGCACCAGGGGCGGTTAGGTCCTACGAGCAGTACTTC. Its translation: CASSLAPGAVRSYEQYF.

The V call is TRBV9, the J call TRBJ2-6; D may be TRBD2 (6 bases). V lost 4 bases to trimming and J lost 2 bases, with 22 bases between them. CDR1 is SGDLS, CDR2 YYNGEE, per germline. This CDR3 contains 19 residues. CDR3 loop: CASSPRAAGGLPGANVLTF. CDR3 nucleotide sequence: TGTGCCAGCAGCCCCCGGGCAGCCGGGGGACTCCCTGGGGCCAACGTCCTGACTTTC. The full variable domain, with the rest looked up from reference TRBV9 and TRBJ2-6, is DSGVTQTPKHLITATGQRVTLRCSPRSGDLSVYWYQQSLDQGLQFLIQYYNGEERAKGNILERFSAQQFPDLHSELNLSSLELGDSALYFCASSPRAAGGLPGANVLTFGAGSRLTVL.

The chain couples TRBV29-1 to TRBJ1-2, with 9 bases matching TRBD1. The CDR3 sequence is 14 residues long. V gave up 7 bases and J gave up 7 bases; unmatched junction bases: 13. Looked up from germline, CDR1 is SQVTM and CDR2 is ANQGSEA. The CDR3 protein is CSGAGQGAYGGYTF. The CDR3 coding sequence is TGCAGCGGAGCGGGACAGGGAGCTTATGGTGGCTACACCTTC.

CDR3 coding DNA: TGCGCCAGCAGCCAGCTAAGGGGGCGACGGTACAATGAGCAGTTCTTC. Its protein product is CASSQLRGRRYNEQFF. V gene TRBV4-1 combines with J gene TRBJ2-1; 7 nucleotides align to TRBD1. In germline, CDR1 is MGHRA, CDR2 YSYEKL. The CDR3 extends over 16 amino acids. V dropped 3 bases and J dropped 4; count of bases not matched to a gene: 9.

The rearrangement joins TRBV18 to TRBJ1-2, with D uncertain. The CDR3 covers 12 residues. V lost 2 bases to trimming and J lost 2 bases, with 3 bases between them. Germline loops: CDR1 KGHSH, CDR2 LQKENI. The CDR3 DNA follows: TGTGCCAGCTCACCAGGGAACTATGGCTACACCTTC. It is translated as CASSPGNYGYTF.

The J gene is TRBJ1-1, the V gene TRBV5-1, with TRBD1 matching 8 bases. From germline, CDR1 is SGHRS and CDR2 YFSETQ. The CDR3 is made up of 16 amino acids. With V trimmed by 0 bases and J by 4 bases, 8 bases remained unmatched. In DNA form, the CDR3 reads TGCGCCAGCAGCTTGGGACACCAGGGGGCATTCACTGAAGCTTTCTTT. Its protein is CASSLGHQGAFTEAFF.

J is TRBJ1-2 and V is TRBV11-1; TRBD1 is a possible D gene (5 bases). The CDR3 has 12 amino acids. V gave up 3 bases and J gave up 8 bases, with 10 bases separating them. Germline CDR1 is SGHAT and CDR2 is FQDESV (reference sequence). CDR3 protein: CASSFRGDGYTF. CDR3 sequence (DNA): TGTGCCAGCAGCTTTAGGGGAGACGGCTACACCTTC.

J is TRBJ1-2 and V is TRBV15; D is perhaps TRBD1 (5 bases). V gave up 1 base and J gave up 2 bases, with 11 bases separating them. The germline V gene encodes CDR1 LNHNV and CDR2 YYDKDF (reference sequence). The CDR3 has 15 amino acids. The CDR3, as DNA: TGTGCCACCAGCAGAGGAGATCGGACAAACTATGGCTACACCTTC. Its translation: CATSRGDRTNYGYTF.

V gene TRBV7-2 combines with J gene TRBJ2-7; D may be TRBD1 (5 bases). This CDR3 contains 14 residues. V was trimmed by 4 bases and J by 0 bases, leaving 10 bases between them. CDR1 is SGHTA and CDR2 is FQGNSA in the germline V gene. The CDR3 bases are TGTGCCAGCAGCTACGAGACAGTCTCCTACGAGCAGTACTTC. Translation gives CASSYETVSYEQYF.